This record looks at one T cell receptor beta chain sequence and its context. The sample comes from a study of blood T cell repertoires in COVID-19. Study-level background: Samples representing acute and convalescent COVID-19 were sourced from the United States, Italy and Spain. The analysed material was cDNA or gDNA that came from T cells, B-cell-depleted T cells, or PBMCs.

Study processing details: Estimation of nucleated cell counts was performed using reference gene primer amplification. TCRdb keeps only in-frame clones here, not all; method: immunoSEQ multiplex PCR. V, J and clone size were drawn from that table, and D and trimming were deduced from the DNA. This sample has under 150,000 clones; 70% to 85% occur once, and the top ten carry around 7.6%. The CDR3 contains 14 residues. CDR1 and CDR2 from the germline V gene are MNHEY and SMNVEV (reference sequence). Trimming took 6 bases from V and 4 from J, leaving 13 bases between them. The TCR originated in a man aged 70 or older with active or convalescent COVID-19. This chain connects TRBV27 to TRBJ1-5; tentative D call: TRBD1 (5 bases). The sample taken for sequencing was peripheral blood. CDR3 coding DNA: TGTGCCAGCAGCCCCAGGGCTCTAAATCAGCCCCAGCATTTT. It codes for CASSPRALNQPQHF.